The 8 T cell receptor beta chains given below trace back to one sample, sequenced in a study of cytomegalovirus exposure and HLA in healthy donors. PCR primers comprised 60 Vbeta and 13 Jbeta primers. Sequencing was performed with immunoSEQ multiplex PCR; in TCRdb, only in-frame clones are kept and a portion is missing. Of some 88,000 clones in the sample, roughly 70% were seen once. Material: PBMCs. All receptors derive from a woman between 18 and 29 years old in good health and CMV-seropositive.

The rearrangement links TRBV9 to TRBJ2-1; 9 bases are shared with TRBD2. J gave up 4 bases and V 0 bases, and 5 bases lay outside the gene matches. Germline CDR1 is SGDLS and CDR2 is YYNGEE. The CDR3 loop spans 16 amino acids. The CDR3: CASSVGLAGEYNEQFF. As DNA, the CDR3 is TGTGCCAGCAGCGTAGGCTTAGCGGGAGAGTACAATGAGCAGTTCTTC.

This clone appeared a few times. The rearrangement uses TRBV30 and TRBJ1-1; D gene ambiguous. Germline V CDR1 and CDR2: GTSNPN, SVGIG (reference sequence). V was trimmed by 4 bases and J by 4 bases, leaving 4 bases between them. The CDR3 is made up of 10 amino acids. The DNA of the CDR3 is TGTGCCTGGATCCGCACTGAAGCTTTCTTT. This translates into CAWIRTEAFF.

This CDR3 reads CASSIGSGRTNYGYTF. Written as DNA, the CDR3 is TGTGCCAGTAGTATAGGCAGTGGGAGGACTAACTATGGCTACACCTTC. The chain has TRBV19 and TRBJ1-2; D not certain. Trimming removed 1 base at V and 0 bases at J, with 12 bases between. In germline, CDR1 is LNHDA, CDR2 SQIVND (reference sequence). The CDR3 covers 16 residues.

The chain combines TRBV11-2 with TRBJ2-7, with D possibly matching TRBD1 (6 bases). The germline gives CDR1 SGHAT, CDR2 FQNNGV. V lost 0 bases and J lost 0, with 9 bases in between. The CDR3 extends over 15 amino acids. CDR3 DNA sequence: TGTGCCAGCAGCTTAGATAGGGGGACCTCCTACGAGCAGTACTTC. Translated, it gives CASSLDRGTSYEQYF.

The chain carries TRBV6-1 and TRBJ2-1, with 11 bases identical to TRBD1. Germline loops: CDR1 MNHNS, CDR2 SASEGT. The CDR3 covers 15 residues. V gave up 10 bases and J gave up 4 bases; unmatched junction bases: 9. The CDR3 spells CANQPGTGGYNEQFF. The CDR3 bases are TGTGCCAACCAACCCGGGACAGGGGGGTACAATGAGCAGTTCTTC.

The chain couples TRBV7-6 to TRBJ2-2, with a possible D match to TRBD2 (5 bases). CDR3 size: 12 residues. V was clipped by 5 bases and J by 6 bases, with 7 bases between them. Germline assignment: CDR1 SGHVS and CDR2 FNYEAQ. CDR3 nucleotide sequence: TGTGCCAGCAGCACTAGGTCCGGGGAGCTGTTTTTT. Its protein product is CASSTRSGELFF.

The chain employs TRBV6-5 and TRBJ2-5, with D possibly TRBD1 on 6 matching bases. The J call may be mistaken, given a closer DNA end match to TRBJ2-7. The CDR3 extends over 13 amino acids. Germline V gives CDR1 MNHEY, CDR2 SVGAGI. CDR3 protein: CASSIKGDYEQYF. The DNA for the CDR3 is TGTGCCAGCAGTATAAAGGGGGACTACGAGCAGTACTTC.

The chain carries TRBV30 and TRBJ2-7; 7 bases map to TRBD2. The CDR3 is 14 residues long. Germline V CDR1 and CDR2: GTSNPN, SVGIG (reference sequence). Trimming at V came to 1 base and at J to 3 bases, leaving 6 bases not matched to a gene. The CDR3 sequence is CAWSGASGVYEQYF. DNA for the CDR3: TGTGCCTGGAGTGGGGCTAGCGGAGTCTACGAGCAGTACTTC. Filled out from reference TRBV30 and TRBJ2-7, the complete variable domain reads SQTIHQWPATLVQPVGSPLSLECTVEGTSNPNLYWYRQAAGRGLQLLFYSVGIGQISSEVPQNLSASRPQDRQFILSSKKLLLSDSGFYLCAWSGASGVYEQYFGPGTRLTVT.